The 13 T cell receptor beta chains below come from one sample, sequenced in a study of cytomegalovirus exposure and HLA in healthy donors. Sequencing was performed with immunoSEQ multiplex PCR; in TCRdb, only in-frame clones are kept and a portion is missing. The sample consists of about 180,000 clones, 85% of them appearing once. Sequencing used PBMCs. The source is a man younger than 30 in good health and CMV-seropositive.

The rearrangement uses TRBV19 and TRBJ2-1; 7 bases line up with TRBD1. V was pared by 7 bases and J by 8 bases, with 11 bases of the junction left unmatched. The CDR3 is made up of 14 amino acids. Looked up from germline, CDR1 is LNHDA and CDR2 is SQIVND (reference sequence). DNA of the CDR3: TGTGCCAGTACCCCACCCGGGACAGCGGATGAGCAGTTCTTC. The encoded protein is CASTPPGTADEQFF.

This clone is a singleton in its sample. The chain uses TRBV4-1 and TRBJ2-7; 8 bases match TRBD1. This CDR3 has 15 amino acids. Germline assignment: CDR1 MGHRA and CDR2 YSYEKL. V lost 0 bases to trimming and J lost 2 bases; unmatched junction nucleotides: 3. The CDR3 sequence is CASSQDGTGTYEQYF. The CDR3 coding sequence is TGCGCCAGCAGCCAAGACGGGACAGGAACCTACGAGCAGTACTTC.

J is TRBJ1-2 and V is TRBV7-9; D is uncertain. V lost 5 bases and J lost 6, with 13 bases in between. Germline loops: CDR1 SEHNR, CDR2 FQNEAQ (reference sequence). The CDR3 is 13 residues long. The CDR3 spells CASSREGRDGYTF. The CDR3 DNA reads TGTGCCAGCAGCCGAGAAGGGCGGGATGGCTACACCTTC.

V usage is TRBV5-6 and J usage is TRBJ1-2; D uncertain. This CDR3 spans 14 amino acids. The V gene lost 4 bases and the J gene lost 6 bases, with 16 bases spanning the gap. Germline V gene sequence: CDR1 SGHDT, CDR2 YYEEEE. Here the CDR3 reads CASSPASGADGYTF. The CDR3 DNA sequence: TGTGCCAGCAGCCCCGCGTCAGGTGCTGATGGCTACACCTTC. Drawing the rest from reference TRBV5-6 and TRBJ1-2, the complete variable domain is DAGVTQSPTHLIKTRGQQVTLRCSPKSGHDTVSWYQQALGQGPQFIFQYYEEEERQRGNFPDRFSGHQFPNYSSELNVNALLLGDSALYLCASSPASGADGYTFGSGTRLTVV.

The chain has TRBV27 and TRBJ1-2; D is uncertain. V lost 6 bases and J lost 5, with 25 bases in between. CDR1 is MNHEY, CDR2 SMNVEV, per germline (reference sequence). The CDR3 extends over 17 amino acids. CDR3 DNA: TGTGCCAGCAGCCGAGGACCCAGCCCCACGGAGGTTTATGGCTACACCTTC. Translated, it gives CASSRGPSPTEVYGYTF.

V is TRBV7-9 and J is TRBJ2-1; 13 positions agree with TRBD2. CDR3 size: 16 residues. V was clipped by 5 bases and J by 7 bases; unmatched bases: 8. CDR1 SEHNR and CDR2 FQNEAQ come from the germline V gene (reference sequence). The CDR3 nucleotides read TGTGCCAGCAGCCAGACTAGCGGGAGGTCTCGTAATGAGCAGTTCTTC. This encodes CASSQTSGRSRNEQFF. The whole variable domain, filled in from reference TRBV7-9 and TRBJ2-1, reads DTGVSQNPRHKITKRGQNVTFRCDPISEHNRLYWYRQTLGQGPEFLTYFQNEAQLEKSRLLSDRFSAERPKGSFSTLEIQRTEQGDSAMYLCASSQTSGRSRNEQFFGPGTRLTVL.

This chain uses TRBV29-1 with TRBJ2-7; tentatively, D is TRBD1 (5 bases). Trimming removed 8 bases from V and 4 bases from J, with 18 bases in between. CDR1 SQVTM and CDR2 ANQGSEA come from the germline V gene. CDR3 length: 13 residues. The CDR3 is CSYFLQGLYEQYF. The CDR3 DNA is TGCAGCTACTTCCTGCAGGGATTGTACGAGCAGTACTTC.

The chain couples TRBV27 to TRBJ2-1; D remains ambiguous. The length of the CDR3 is 11 residues. The V end lost 3 bases, the J end lost 7 bases, and 4 bases lay between the germline ends. Germline CDR1 reads MNHEY; CDR2 reads SMNVEV (reference sequence). In nucleotides, the CDR3 is TGTGCCAGCAGTTTCATGAATGAGCAGTTCTTC. Translation gives CASSFMNEQFF.

This chain connects TRBV27 to TRBJ2-1; TRBD2 agrees at 7 bases. Germline CDR1 reads MNHEY; CDR2 reads SMNVEV (reference sequence). The ends lost 5 bases at V and 4 bases at J; junction bases unmatched: 11. The CDR3 length is 16 residues. CDR3 sequence reads: CASSPQRGVLYNEQFF. The CDR3 DNA is TGTGCCAGCAGTCCCCAGCGGGGCGTACTGTACAATGAGCAGTTCTTC.

The chain employs TRBV7-9 and TRBJ1-2; no clear D gene. The V end lost 5 bases, the J end lost 7 bases, and 17 bases lay between the germline ends. Germline assignment: CDR1 SEHNR and CDR2 FQNEAQ (reference sequence). There are 14 residues in the CDR3. The CDR3 bases are TGTGCCAGCAGCCGAGGCGGGGAGCTCACTGGCTACACCTTC. The encoded protein is CASSRGGELTGYTF.

The V gene is TRBV4-1, the J gene TRBJ2-1; 9 bases match TRBD2. The CDR3 contains 18 residues. Per germline, CDR1 MGHRA and CDR2 YSYEKL. Unmatched junction bases numbered 8, after V lost 1 base and J lost 1 base. CDR3 in amino acids: CASSQVSAGGPSYNEQFF. The CDR3, as DNA: TGCGCCAGCAGCCAAGTGTCGGCGGGGGGGCCGTCCTACAATGAGCAGTTCTTC.

V is TRBV7-2 and J is TRBJ2-1, with a possible D match to TRBD2 (6 bases). V was shortened by 11 bases and J by 6 bases, with 8 bases between the two germline ends. Germline V gene data show CDR1 as SGHTA and CDR2 as FQGNSA. The CDR3 runs to 10 residues. The CDR3 DNA follows: TGTGCCTGCGGGGCCAATGAGCAGTTCTTC. This codes for CACGANEQFF. Supplemented by reference TRBV7-2 and TRBJ2-1, the full variable domain reads GAGVSQSPSNKVTEKGKDVELRCDPISGHTALYWYRQSLGQGLEFLIYFQGNSAPDKSGLPSDRFSAERTGGSVSTLTIQRTQQEDSAVYLCACGANEQFFGPGTRLTVL.

This chain links TRBV29-1 with TRBJ1-4; unclear D gene. The V end was cut by 5 bases, the J end by 2 bases, with 3 bases between. The CDR3 has 11 residues. Germline V gene sequence: CDR1 SQVTM, CDR2 ANQGSEA. The CDR3 sequence: CSVLTNEKLFF. The CDR3 DNA reads as TGCAGCGTTCTTACTAATGAAAAACTGTTTTTT.